These T cell receptor beta chains were read from a single sample in a study of cytomegalovirus exposure and HLA in healthy donors. Repertoires were generated with immunoSEQ multiplex PCR, while TCRdb's copy carries only in-frame clones and drops some. This table has about 120,000 clones, over 60% appearing once. The material sequenced was PBMCs. The receptors stem from a woman between 35 and 50 years old in good health and CMV-seropositive. Each CDR3 is given with its conserved first and last residue. Each record gives: D gene, clone size, J gene, V gene, CDR3 protein, CDR3 DNA. D genes are given only for firm matches. A row's size may be missing; if present it is once, few, many or a size class.

d_call: NA; clone_size: NA; j_call: TRBJ1-1; v_call: TRBV5-1; cdr3_aa: CASSLVRVTDTEAFF; cdr3_nt: TGCGCCAGCAGCTTGGTCAGGGTTACGGACACTGAAGCTTTCTTT
d_call: NA; clone_size: NA; j_call: TRBJ1-5; v_call: TRBV30; cdr3_aa: CAWSVRGNQPQHF; cdr3_nt: TGTGCCTGGAGTGTACGCGGCAATCAGCCCCAGCATTTT
d_call: TRBD2; clone_size: NA; j_call: TRBJ2-3; v_call: TRBV29-1; cdr3_aa: CSVLGTASGTDTQYF; cdr3_nt: TGCAGCGTCCTAGGAACTGCTAGCGGAACAGATACGCAGTATTTT
d_call: TRBD1; clone_size: NA; j_call: TRBJ1-6; v_call: TRBV4-1; cdr3_aa: CASSQSLQGARSPLHF; cdr3_nt: TGCGCCAGCAGCCAATCACTACAGGGGGCGAGATCACCCCTCCACTTT
d_call: NA; clone_size: NA; j_call: TRBJ1-1; v_call: TRBV4-1; cdr3_aa: CASSQIGQMNTEAFF; cdr3_nt: TGCGCCAGCAGCCAGATCGGACAGATGAACACTGAAGCTTTCTTT
d_call: TRBD2; clone_size: NA; j_call: TRBJ2-7; v_call: TRBV11-2; cdr3_aa: CASSPSGGPYEQYF; cdr3_nt: TGTGCCAGCAGCCCTAGCGGGGGACCCTACGAGCAGTACTTC
d_call: NA; clone_size: NA; j_call: TRBJ1-2; v_call: TRBV4-1; cdr3_aa: CASSQGLRGIMSGYTF; cdr3_nt: TGCGCCAGCAGCCAGGGCCTCAGGGGAATTATGAGTGGCTACACCTTC
d_call: NA; clone_size: NA; j_call: TRBJ2-3; v_call: TRBV6-5; cdr3_aa: CASKGTGASTDTQYF; cdr3_nt: TGTGCCAGCAAGGGAACAGGCGCCAGCACAGATACGCAGTATTTT
d_call: TRBD2; clone_size: once; j_call: TRBJ2-7; v_call: TRBV5-1; cdr3_aa: CASSLVRASGKYEQYF; cdr3_nt: TGCGCCAGCAGCTTGGTTCGTGCTAGCGGGAAGTACGAGCAGTACTTC
d_call: TRBD1; clone_size: few; j_call: TRBJ1-1; v_call: TRBV28; cdr3_aa: CASFAGGHTEAFF; cdr3_nt: TGTGCCAGCTTTGCAGGGGGTCACACTGAAGCTTTCTTT
d_call: TRBD2; clone_size: NA; j_call: TRBJ2-2; v_call: TRBV2; cdr3_aa: CASTRTSDTSAGELFF; cdr3_nt: TGTGCCAGCACCCGGACTAGCGACACTTCAGCCGGGGAGCTGTTTTTT
d_call: NA; clone_size: NA; j_call: TRBJ2-3; v_call: TRBV5-4; cdr3_aa: CASSPGPGSTDTQYF; cdr3_nt: TGTGCCAGCAGCCCGGGTCCGGGAAGCACAGATACGCAGTATTTT
d_call: NA; clone_size: NA; j_call: TRBJ2-2; v_call: TRBV5-1; cdr3_aa: CASSLEGAGELFF; cdr3_nt: TGCGCCAGCAGCTTGGAGGGGGCCGGGGAGCTGTTTTTT
d_call: NA; clone_size: NA; j_call: TRBJ1-2; v_call: TRBV29-1; cdr3_aa: CSVGQGEYGYTF; cdr3_nt: TGCAGCGTTGGGCAGGGCGAGTATGGCTACACCTTC
d_call: TRBD2; clone_size: NA; j_call: TRBJ2-5; v_call: TRBV4-2; cdr3_aa: CASSQGPRTSGGEGETQYF; cdr3_nt: TGTGCCAGCAGCCAAGGGCCCCGGACTAGCGGGGGGGAGGGGGAGACCCAGTACTTC
d_call: TRBD2; clone_size: NA; j_call: TRBJ2-3; v_call: TRBV7-3; cdr3_aa: CASSQTSGGADTQYF; cdr3_nt: TGTGCCAGCAGCCAGACTAGCGGGGGCGCAGATACGCAGTATTTT
d_call: NA; clone_size: NA; j_call: TRBJ1-1; v_call: TRBV5-1; cdr3_aa: CASSLTGNTEAFF; cdr3_nt: TGCGCCAGCAGTTTGACAGGGAACACTGAAGCTTTCTTT
d_call: NA; clone_size: once; j_call: TRBJ2-3; v_call: TRBV7-6; cdr3_aa: CASSLSGEQDTQYF; cdr3_nt: TGTGCCAGCAGCTTATCTGGTGAGCAAGATACGCAGTATTTT